A selection of T cell receptor beta chains follows, all from one sample in a study of T cells in Graves' hyperthyroidism and ophthalmopathy. Via MiXCR, TCRdb re-called the multiplex PCR reads, giving one row per CDR3 protein. The data hold about 400,000 distinct CDR3 sequences, with approximately 14% observed a single time. Sample: blood. These receptors were collected from a young woman with Graves' hyperthyroidism that later progressed to Graves' ophthalmopathy. Both conserved end residues are trimmed from each CDR3. The order of the fields is V gene, CDR3 protein.

v_gene: TRBV4-1; CDR3aa: ASSQVSAGTGYNEQF
v_gene: TRBV20-1; CDR3aa: SARDSRNNSPLH
v_gene: TRBV20-1; CDR3aa: SAKNQAGFYNEQF
v_gene: TRBV3-1; CDR3aa: ASRPSSGSREQF
v_gene: TRBV20-1; CDR3aa: SARGEGRLVKNIQY
v_gene: TRBV7-9; CDR3aa: ASSPPGGWQF
v_gene: TRBV7-9; CDR3aa: ASSLPGRENTEAF
v_gene: TRBV7-9; CDR3aa: ASTHGAGGNEQF
v_gene: TRBV7-2; CDR3aa: ASSLMPSGKYNEQF
v_gene: TRBV15; CDR3aa: ATSRERGSYEQY
v_gene: TRBV12-3/TRBV12-4; CDR3aa: ASSLKGVYQPQH
v_gene: TRBV3-1; CDR3aa: ASSQVSSGSQEQF
v_gene: TRBV28; CDR3aa: ASVRAAAHTEAF
v_gene: TRBV10-2; CDR3aa: ASTPDGNIQY
v_gene: TRBV27; CDR3aa: ASTSDFPYEQY
v_gene: TRBV6-1; CDR3aa: ASSEAPGTGYT
v_gene: TRBV6-1; CDR3aa: AIRILQGSEAF
v_gene: TRBV4-1; CDR3aa: ASSDIGMREGLWREQY
v_gene: TRBV4-2; CDR3aa: ASSQDGESGRDTQY
v_gene: TRBV28; CDR3aa: ASSFTGSGNTIY
v_gene: TRBV6-2/TRBV6-3; CDR3aa: ASSSDRAVAGTQY
v_gene: TRBV27; CDR3aa: ASSLSRPSGTHEQY
v_gene: TRBV29-1; CDR3aa: SVGRGTAQETQY
v_gene: TRBV10-1; CDR3aa: ASSESRDSYNEKLF
v_gene: TRBV11-2; CDR3aa: ASSSTVNTGELF
v_gene: TRBV7-8; CDR3aa: ASSLGIGGYSYNEQF
v_gene: TRBV11-3; CDR3aa: ASSLPGNEQY
v_gene: TRBV7-9; CDR3aa: ASRKREEIDTQY
v_gene: TRBV7-8; CDR3aa: ASSYPGVGEPQH
v_gene: TRBV2; CDR3aa: ASSAGSDNYGYT
v_gene: TRBV28; CDR3aa: ACRQWGAPLTYEQY
v_gene: TRBV9; CDR3aa: ASSPVPNQPQH
v_gene: TRBV12-3/TRBV12-4; CDR3aa: ASSFQWPYEQY
v_gene: TRBV6-1; CDR3aa: ASSDGTQY
v_gene: TRBV11-2; CDR3aa: ASRQALGGDTGELF
v_gene: TRBV3-1; CDR3aa: ASSQDFGGEKLF
v_gene: TRBV7-2; CDR3aa: ASSLMGEGLDTQY
v_gene: TRBV24-1; CDR3aa: ATSELLAGDVTDTQY
v_gene: TRBV9; CDR3aa: ASSVSWRETADTQY
v_gene: TRBV30; CDR3aa: AWSRGRQETQY
v_gene: TRBV4-2; CDR3aa: ASSQASANTGELF
v_gene: TRBV27; CDR3aa: ASSPRLVPGELF